Each of the 29 T cell receptor beta chains below was sequenced from the same sample in a study of T-cell reconstitution after alpha-beta-depleted transplantation in children. Unique molecular identifiers featured in how the TCRbeta library was prepared. TCRdb independently ran MiXCR on the PCR reads; one entry per CDR3 protein. The sample contains approximately 27,000 distinct CDR3 sequences, 18% of which appear only once. The sequencing here drew on PBMCs, mostly from graft donor cells, taken 60 days after TCRalphabeta/CD19-depleted stem cell transplant. The receptors come from a male patient between 2 and 10 years old who had a stem cell transplant for acute lymphoblastic leukemia, so the T cells may come from the graft donor.

This chain joins TRBV6-5 and TRBJ1-5; weak D call: TRBD1 (5 bases). This CDR3 has 15 residues. Germline loops: CDR1 MNHEY, CDR2 SVGAGI. V was cut by 8 bases and J by 0 bases, with 14 bases left in between. This chain's CDR3 is CASRIRVYSNQPQHF. CDR3 coding DNA: TGTGCCAGCCGGATCAGGGTTTATAGCAATCAGCCCCAGCATTTT.

Many counts were recorded for this clonotype. The chain uses TRBV7-2 and TRBJ2-5; possibly TRBD1 or TRBD2 for D (5 bases each). CDR3 length: 16 amino acids. Germline CDR1 SGHTA, CDR2 FQGNSA. Between the trimmed V and J ends, which lost 0 bases and 4 bases, there was a span of 15 bases. In nucleotides, the CDR3 is TGTGCCAGCAGCTTAGCGTCCCCCGCAGGGAGAGAGACCCAGTACTTC. Translating gives CASSLASPAGRETQYF.

This clonotype was seen a few times. The V and J genes are TRBV10-2 and TRBJ2-2; 8 bases match TRBD1. From germline, CDR1 is WSHSY and CDR2 SAAADI. There are 13 residues in the CDR3. The ends lost 4 bases at V and 7 bases at J; junction bases unmatched: 2. CDR3 sequence reads: CASSGTGSGELFF. In DNA form, the CDR3 reads TGCGCCAGCAGTGGGACAGGGAGCGGGGAGCTGTTTTTT.

This clonotype showed up many times. The V call is TRBV5-6, the J call TRBJ1-6; D not resolved. The germline V gene encodes CDR1 SGHDT and CDR2 YYEEEE. There are 17 residues in the CDR3. Trimming removed 0 bases at V and 0 bases at J, with 10 bases between. The CDR3 DNA follows: TGTGCCAGCAGCTTGGGTTCGGGAAGCTCCTATAATTCACCCCTCCACTTT. Encoded protein: CASSLGSGSSYNSPLHF.

This clonotype was seen at least ten times. This sequence joins TRBV13 and TRBJ1-1; 10 nucleotides line up with TRBD1. Germline lookup yields CDR1 PRHDT and CDR2 FYEKMQ (reference sequence). CDR3 length: 15 residues. V was pared by 5 bases and J by 11 bases, with 14 bases of the junction left unmatched. The CDR3 DNA reads as TGTGCCAGCAGCACGAGTGGGGACAGGGGCGTTTCCGCTTTCTTT. Translation gives CASSTSGDRGVSAFF.

This clonotype was counted many times. The chain is built from TRBV28 and TRBJ2-1; TRBD2 matches at 8 bases. The length of the CDR3 is 15 residues. In germline, CDR1 is MDHEN, CDR2 SYDVKM. Trimming cost V 7 bases and J 3 bases; bases outside gene matches: 8. The CDR3 here is CASIRESGGYNEQFF. CDR3 coding DNA: TGTGCCAGCATTCGGGAGAGCGGGGGCTACAATGAGCAGTTCTTC. The complete variable domain, with remaining parts taken from reference TRBV28 and TRBJ2-1, reads DVKVTQSSRYLVKRTGEKVFLECVQDMDHENMFWYRQDPGLGLRLIYFSYDVKMKEKGDIPEGYSVSREKKERFSLILESASTNQTSMYLCASIRESGGYNEQFFGPGTRLTVL.

This clonotype has a count of ten or more. V and J are TRBV4-3 and TRBJ1-1, with D unclear. CDR1 is LGHNA and CDR2 is YSLEER in the germline V gene. Trimming pared 1 base from V and 1 base from J, leaving 10 bases between. There are 15 residues in the CDR3. The CDR3 coding sequence is TGCGCCAGCAGCCAAGCCCGGTGGTCGAACACTGAAGCTTTCTTT. Its protein is CASSQARWSNTEAFF.

This clonotype was counted between two and nine times. The chain employs TRBV7-2 and TRBJ2-3, with D maybe TRBD2 (5 bases). The CDR3 is 13 amino acids. V was pared by 5 bases and J by 1 base, with 7 bases between. The V gene's germline CDR1 is SGHTA and CDR2 FQGNSA. In nucleotides, the CDR3 is TGTGCCAGCAGCCGGCGGGGCACAGATACGCAGTATTTT. Its protein is CASSRRGTDTQYF.

DNA for the CDR3: TGTGCCAGCAGGACAGTCGAGGGCTACACCTTC. Its protein product is CASRTVEGYTF. The chain uses TRBV25-1 and TRBJ1-2; tentatively, D is TRBD1 (5 bases). This CDR3 comprises 11 residues. The germline V gene has CDR1 MGHDK and CDR2 SYGVNS. V shed 6 bases and J shed 8 bases, with 10 bases lying between them.

This clonotype was recorded many times. The genes are TRBV9 and TRBJ2-1, with 8 nucleotides matching TRBD2. The germline V gene encodes CDR1 SGDLS and CDR2 YYNGEE. V trimming: 7 bases; J trimming: 10 bases; junction bases outside the gene matches: 7. This CDR3 has 12 residues. CDR3 in amino acids: CASLSPGGEQFF. The CDR3 region has the DNA TGTGCCAGCCTTAGTCCGGGGGGGGAGCAGTTCTTC. The complete variable domain, with remaining parts taken from reference TRBV9 and TRBJ2-1, reads DSGVTQTPKHLITATGQRVTLRCSPRSGDLSVYWYQQSLDQGLQFLIQYYNGEERAKGNILERFSAQQFPDLHSELNLSSLELGDSALYFCASLSPGGEQFFGPGTRLTVL.

This rearrangement joins TRBV27 to TRBJ2-6; D is undetermined. Trimming shortened V by 8 bases and J by 4 bases, and 12 bases separated the two germline ends. The CDR3 extends over 14 amino acids. CDR1 is MNHEY and CDR2 is SMNVEV in the germline V gene (reference sequence). This CDR3 is CASYPACGANVLTF. The CDR3 nucleotides read TGTGCCAGCTACCCCGCTTGCGGGGCCAACGTCCTGACTTTC.

This clonotype appeared many times. The J gene is TRBJ2-7, the V gene TRBV19; D is perhaps TRBD2 (5 bases). Germline assignment: CDR1 LNHDA and CDR2 SQIVND (reference sequence). V was trimmed by 3 bases and J by 5 bases, leaving 17 bases between them. The CDR3 has 15 residues. CDR3 DNA: TGTGCCAGTAGTATTGCCCAGGAGGCTACCCACGAGCAGTACTTC. Encoded protein: CASSIAQEATHEQYF.

This clonotype showed up just a few times. The rearrangement uses TRBV20-1 and TRBJ2-3; 14 nucleotides agree with TRBD2. The germline V gene has CDR1 DFQATT and CDR2 SNEGSKA (reference sequence). Trimming removed 6 bases from V and 3 bases from J; junction bases left unmatched: 11. There are 17 residues in the CDR3. The CDR3 region is CSALPYRLAGGTDTQYF. The DNA for the CDR3 is TGCAGTGCCTTGCCCTACCGACTAGCGGGAGGGACAGATACGCAGTATTTT.

The chain combines TRBV9 with TRBJ2-3; D gene uncertain. Germline V gene lookup returns CDR1 SGDLS and CDR2 YYNGEE. There are 14 residues in the CDR3. V was shortened by 0 bases and J by 2 bases, with 7 bases between the two germline ends. The CDR3 reads CASSVGGPTDTQYF. For the CDR3, the DNA is TGTGCCAGCAGCGTAGGTGGTCCCACAGATACGCAGTATTTT.

This clonotype was counted at least ten times. The chain couples TRBV7-6 to TRBJ2-3; maybe TRBD1 (6 bases). The CDR3 sequence is 12 residues long. V lost 5 bases and J 6 bases, leaving 9 bases between the germline ends. The germline V gene has CDR1 SGHVS and CDR2 FNYEAQ. This chain's CDR3 is CASSPQGDTQYF. The CDR3 region has the DNA TGTGCCAGCAGCCCGCAGGGGGATACGCAGTATTTT.

This clonotype occurred a few times. The chain joins TRBV6-5 to TRBJ1-5; 11 bases are shared with TRBD1. V dropped 2 bases and J dropped 4; count of bases not matched to a gene: 7. The CDR3 extends over 17 amino acids. Germline CDR1 reads MNHEY; CDR2 reads SVGAGI. The CDR3 here is CASSYGGQGALNQPQHF. The CDR3 coding sequence is TGTGCCAGCAGTTACGGAGGACAGGGGGCGCTTAATCAGCCCCAGCATTTT.

This clonotype was seen at least ten times. The chain joins TRBV12-3 or TRBV12-4 to TRBJ1-6; possibly TRBD1 for D (5 bases). CDR3 length: 15 residues. With 5 bases removed from V and 5 bases from J, the gap between germline ends came to 13 bases. The CDR3 DNA follows: TGTGCCAGCAGTACAGGAGGGTTTCATAATTCACCCCTCCACTTT. Translating gives CASSTGGFHNSPLHF.

This clonotype was found once. The chain couples TRBV6-2 or TRBV6-3 to TRBJ2-7; TRBD2 aligns across 8 bases. Germline-derived CDR1 and CDR2 are MNHEY and SVGEGT. The CDR3 length is 13 residues. Losses at the gene ends were 5 bases for V and 3 bases for J; bases not matched to a gene: 3. The DNA for the CDR3 is TGTGCCAGCAGTACGGGACTAGTCTACGAGCAGTACTTC. Residues: CASSTGLVYEQYF.

At least ten counts were recorded for this clonotype. The rearrangement uses TRBV4-3 and TRBJ2-7; 7 bases map to TRBD2. V was pared by 3 bases and J by 3 bases, with 2 bases of the junction left unmatched. CDR1 is LGHNA, CDR2 YSLEER, per germline. The CDR3 spans 13 residues. Here the CDR3 DNA reads TGCGCCAGCAGCCACACGGGGGGCTACGAGCAGTACTTC. It specifies CASSHTGGYEQYF.

This clonotype was counted only a few times. CDR3 bases: TGCAGCGTTGAAGATCCTAGCCCGGGGTCCGCAGATACGCAGTATTTT. Translating gives CSVEDPSPGSADTQYF. The rearrangement joins TRBV29-1 to TRBJ2-3; D may be TRBD2 (5 bases). This CDR3 comprises 16 residues. Germline V gene data show CDR1 as SQVTM and CDR2 as ANQGSEA. Trimming cost V 0 bases and J 4 bases, with 17 bases left between them.

This clonotype was seen only a few times. The CDR3 DNA is TGTGCCAGCAGGTCGGACAGGGGTGCCTACAATGAGCAGTTCTTC. Residues: CASRSDRGAYNEQFF. The chain couples TRBV6-1 to TRBJ2-1, with TRBD1 matching 9 bases. Trimming cost V 6 bases and J 2 bases; bases outside gene matches: 5. The germline CDR1 and CDR2 sequences are MNHNS and SASEGT. The CDR3 sequence is 15 residues long.

The chain couples TRBV28 to TRBJ2-1; 8 bases fit TRBD2. This CDR3 comprises 17 residues. Per the germline V gene, CDR1 is MDHEN and CDR2 is SYDVKM. J was trimmed by 0 bases and V by 1 base; bases with no gene match: 5. CDR3 protein: CASSLLVAGPSYNEQFF. The CDR3 DNA reads TGTGCCAGCAGTTTATTGGTAGCGGGACCCTCCTACAATGAGCAGTTCTTC.

This clonotype was seen at least ten times. The V and J genes are TRBV28 and TRBJ2-3, with a tentative D call TRBD1 (5 bases). Per germline, CDR1 MDHEN and CDR2 SYDVKM. The CDR3 loop spans 15 amino acids. The V and J ends lost 5 bases and 0 bases respectively, with 12 bases between them. The CDR3 reads CASSRTRTSTDTQYF. The CDR3 region has the DNA TGTGCCAGCAGTCGGACAAGAACTAGCACAGATACGCAGTATTTT.

At least ten counts were recorded for this clonotype. The genes are TRBV11-2 and TRBJ2-5; weak D call: TRBD1 (6 bases). V gave up 4 bases and J gave up 5 bases, with 17 bases separating them. This CDR3 has 15 residues. The germline CDR1 and CDR2 sequences are SGHAT and FQNNGV. CDR3 DNA: TGTGCCAGCAGCTCAATCCAGGGGTTTGTGGAGACCCAGTACTTC. Its translation is CASSSIQGFVETQYF.

By proportion, this clonotype is medium-sized. The chain couples TRBV7-3 to TRBJ1-1; D gene ambiguous. Germline V CDR1 and CDR2: SGHTA, FQGTGA. This CDR3 region has 13 residues. Trimming removed 1 base at V and 7 bases at J, with 10 bases between. CDR3 DNA: TGTGCCAGCAGCTTAAATCCGGACGGTGAAGCTTTCTTT. It codes for CASSLNPDGEAFF.

This clonotype came up a few times. The chain links TRBV6-2 or TRBV6-3 to TRBJ2-3; TRBD2 agrees at 8 bases. V lost 6 bases to trimming and J lost 2 bases; unmatched junction nucleotides: 7. Germline CDR1 MNHEY, CDR2 SVGEGT. The CDR3 has 15 amino acids. CDR3 region: CASSLQRGNTDTQYF. In nucleotides, the CDR3 is TGTGCCAGCAGCCTCCAGCGGGGGAACACAGATACGCAGTATTTT.

This clonotype was seen a few times. The chain is built from TRBV28 and TRBJ2-7; 7 nucleotides match TRBD2. The CDR3 extends over 16 amino acids. V lost 3 bases to trimming and J lost 3 bases; unmatched junction nucleotides: 11. Germline CDR1 and CDR2: MDHEN and SYDVKM. The CDR3: CASSFNFAGVYYEQYF. CDR3 nucleotides: TGTGCCAGCAGTTTCAACTTTGCGGGGGTATACTACGAGCAGTACTTC.

In nucleotides, the CDR3 is TGCAGTGCTAGAGGACTAGGTCCCTACAATGAGCAGTTCTTC. Protein: CSARGLGPYNEQFF. The rearrangement joins TRBV20-1 to TRBJ2-1, with D tentatively TRBD2 (6 bases). Germline-derived CDR1 and CDR2 are DFQATT and SNEGSKA (reference sequence). The CDR3 totals 14 residues. The germline V and J ends were trimmed by 1 base and 2 bases, with 9 bases remaining between them.

This clonotype was counted ten times or more. The chain joins TRBV12-3 or TRBV12-4 to TRBJ2-1, with 10 bases fitting TRBD1. There are 15 residues in the CDR3. Trimming removed 3 bases from V and 6 bases from J; junction bases left unmatched: 5. The DNA for the CDR3 is TGTGCCAGCAGTTTTGGACAGGGGGAGGGCAATGAGCAGTTCTTC. It codes for CASSFGQGEGNEQFF.